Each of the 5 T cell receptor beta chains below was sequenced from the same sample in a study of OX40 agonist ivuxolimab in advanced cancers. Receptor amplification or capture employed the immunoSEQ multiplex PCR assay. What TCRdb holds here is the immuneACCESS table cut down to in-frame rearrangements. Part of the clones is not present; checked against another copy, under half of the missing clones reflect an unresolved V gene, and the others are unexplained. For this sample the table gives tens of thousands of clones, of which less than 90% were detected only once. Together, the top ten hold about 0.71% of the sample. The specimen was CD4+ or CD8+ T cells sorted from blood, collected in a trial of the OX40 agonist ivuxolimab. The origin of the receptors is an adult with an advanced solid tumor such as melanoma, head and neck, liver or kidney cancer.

The CDR3, as DNA: TGTGCCAGCAGTTACTCGTTAGGAGCGGGAGTCAATGAGCAGTTCTTC. This encodes CASSYSLGAGVNEQFF. The chain carries TRBV6-5 and TRBJ2-1; 8 bases align to TRBD2. Trimming removed 0 bases from V and 6 bases from J; junction bases left unmatched: 7. Germline V gene lookup returns CDR1 MNHEY and CDR2 SVGAGI. The CDR3 spans 16 residues.

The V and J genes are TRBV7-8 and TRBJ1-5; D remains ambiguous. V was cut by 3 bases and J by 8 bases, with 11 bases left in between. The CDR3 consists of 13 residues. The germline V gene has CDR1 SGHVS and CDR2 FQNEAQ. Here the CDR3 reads CASSFGLREPQHF. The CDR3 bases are TGTGCCAGCAGCTTCGGACTTAGGGAGCCCCAGCATTTT.

CDR3 sequence reads: CAISEYAAGGYNEQFF. As DNA, the CDR3 is TGTGCCATCAGTGAGTACGCAGCGGGAGGGTACAATGAGCAGTTCTTC. The V gene is TRBV10-3, the J gene TRBJ2-1; 10 nucleotides align to TRBD2. Trimming took 1 base from V and 4 from J; bases not matched to a gene: 4. This CDR3 comprises 16 residues. In germline, CDR1 is ENHRY, CDR2 SYGVKD.

The CDR3 DNA sequence: TGTGCCAGCTCCCAGACCAGGGAGAACACTGAAGCTTTCTTT. This encodes CASSQTRENTEAFF. J is TRBJ1-1 and V is TRBV18, with D perhaps TRBD1 (5 bases). Trimming shortened V by 6 bases and J by 1 base, and 12 bases separated the two germline ends. The CDR3 spans 14 residues. CDR1 is KGHSH and CDR2 is LQKENI in the germline V gene.

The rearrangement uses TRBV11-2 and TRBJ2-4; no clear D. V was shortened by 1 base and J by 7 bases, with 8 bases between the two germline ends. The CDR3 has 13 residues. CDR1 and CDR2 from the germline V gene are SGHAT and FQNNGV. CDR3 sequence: CASSLGQDNIQYF. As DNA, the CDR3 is TGTGCCAGCAGCTTAGGGCAGGACAACATTCAGTACTTC.